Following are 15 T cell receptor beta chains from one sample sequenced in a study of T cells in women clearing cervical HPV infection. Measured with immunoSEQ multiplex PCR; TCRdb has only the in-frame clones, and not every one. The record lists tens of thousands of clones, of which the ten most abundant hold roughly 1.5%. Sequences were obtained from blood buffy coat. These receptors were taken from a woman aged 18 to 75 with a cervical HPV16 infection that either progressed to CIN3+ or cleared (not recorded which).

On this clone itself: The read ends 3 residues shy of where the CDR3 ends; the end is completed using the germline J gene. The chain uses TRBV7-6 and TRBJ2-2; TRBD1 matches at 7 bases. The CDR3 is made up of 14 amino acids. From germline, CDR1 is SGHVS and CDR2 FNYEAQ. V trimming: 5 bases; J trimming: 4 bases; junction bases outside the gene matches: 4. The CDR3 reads CASSPRDSTGELFF. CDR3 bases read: TGTGCCAGCAGCCCCCGGGACAGCACCGGGGAG.

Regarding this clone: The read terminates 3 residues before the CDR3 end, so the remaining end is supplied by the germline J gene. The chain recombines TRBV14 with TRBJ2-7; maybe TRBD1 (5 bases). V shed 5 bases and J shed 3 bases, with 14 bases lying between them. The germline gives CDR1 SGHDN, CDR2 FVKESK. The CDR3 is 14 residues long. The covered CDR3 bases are TGTGCCAGCAGCAAAAGGCAGGGATACTACGAG. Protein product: CASSKRQGYYE. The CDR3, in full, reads CASSKRQGYYEQYF.

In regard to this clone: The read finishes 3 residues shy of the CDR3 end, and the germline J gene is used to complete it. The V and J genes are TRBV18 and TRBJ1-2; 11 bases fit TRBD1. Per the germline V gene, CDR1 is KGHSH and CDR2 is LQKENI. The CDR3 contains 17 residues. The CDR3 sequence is CASSPRPGQGAGNDYTF. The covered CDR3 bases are TGTGCCAGCTCACCGCGCCCCGGACAGGGGGCAGGGAATGAC. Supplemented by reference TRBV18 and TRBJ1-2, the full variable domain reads NAGVMQNPRHLVRRRGQEARLRCSPMKGHSHVYWYRQLPEEGLKFMVYLQKENIIDESGMPKERFSAEFPKEGPSILRIQQVVRGDSAAYFCASSPRPGQGAGNDYTFGSGTRLTVV.

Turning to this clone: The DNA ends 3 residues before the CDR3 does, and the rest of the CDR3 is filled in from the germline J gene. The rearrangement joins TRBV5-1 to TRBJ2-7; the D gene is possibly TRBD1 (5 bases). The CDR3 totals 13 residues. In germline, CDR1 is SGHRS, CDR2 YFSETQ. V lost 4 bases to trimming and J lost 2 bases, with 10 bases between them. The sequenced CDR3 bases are TGCGCCAGCAGCCTCGACAGAGCCTACGAG. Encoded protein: CASSLDRAYE. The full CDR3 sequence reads CASSLDRAYEQYF.

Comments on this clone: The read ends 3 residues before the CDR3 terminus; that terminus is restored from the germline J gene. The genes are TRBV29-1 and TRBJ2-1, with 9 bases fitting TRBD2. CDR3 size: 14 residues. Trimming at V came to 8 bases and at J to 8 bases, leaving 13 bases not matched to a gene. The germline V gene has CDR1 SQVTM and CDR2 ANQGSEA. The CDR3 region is CSWLEGGGAYEQFF. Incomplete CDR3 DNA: TGCAGCTGGTTGGAGGGCGGGGGGGCCTATGAG.

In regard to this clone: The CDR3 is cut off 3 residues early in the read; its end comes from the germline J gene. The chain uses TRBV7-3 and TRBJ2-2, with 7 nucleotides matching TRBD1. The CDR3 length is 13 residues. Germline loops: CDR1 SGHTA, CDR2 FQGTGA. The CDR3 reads CASSLTQGVELFF. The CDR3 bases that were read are TGTGCCAGCAGCTTAACCCAGGGGGTAGAG.

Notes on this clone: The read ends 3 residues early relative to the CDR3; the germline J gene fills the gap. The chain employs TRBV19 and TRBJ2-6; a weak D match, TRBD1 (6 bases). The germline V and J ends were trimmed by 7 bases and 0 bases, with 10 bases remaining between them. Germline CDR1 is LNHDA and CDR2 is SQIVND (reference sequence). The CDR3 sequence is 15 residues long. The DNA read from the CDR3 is TGTGCCAGTACCCACAGGGTCTCTGGGGCCAACGTC. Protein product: CASTHRVSGANV. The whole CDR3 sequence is CASTHRVSGANVLTF.

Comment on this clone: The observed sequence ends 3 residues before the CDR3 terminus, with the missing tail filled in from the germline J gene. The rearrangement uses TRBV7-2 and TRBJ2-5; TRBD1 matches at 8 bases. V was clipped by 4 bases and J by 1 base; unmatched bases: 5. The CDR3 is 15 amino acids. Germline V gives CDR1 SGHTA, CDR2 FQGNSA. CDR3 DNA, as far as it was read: TGTGCCAGCAGCTCCCGAGGACAGGGCCAAGAGACC. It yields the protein CASSSRGQGQET. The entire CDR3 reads CASSSRGQGQETQYF. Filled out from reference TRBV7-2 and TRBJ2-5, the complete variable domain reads GAGVSQSPSNKVTEKGKDVELRCDPISGHTALYWYRQSLGQGLEFLIYFQGNSAPDKSGLPSDRFSAERTGGSVSTLTIQRTQQEDSAVYLCASSSRGQGQETQYFGPGTRLLVL.

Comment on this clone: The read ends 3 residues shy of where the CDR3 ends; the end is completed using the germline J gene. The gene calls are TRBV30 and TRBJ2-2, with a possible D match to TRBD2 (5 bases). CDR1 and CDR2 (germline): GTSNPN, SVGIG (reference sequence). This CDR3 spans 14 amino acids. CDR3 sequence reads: CAWTGNPYNSPLFF. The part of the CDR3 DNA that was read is TGTGCCTGGACGGGGAACCCCTATAATTCACCG.

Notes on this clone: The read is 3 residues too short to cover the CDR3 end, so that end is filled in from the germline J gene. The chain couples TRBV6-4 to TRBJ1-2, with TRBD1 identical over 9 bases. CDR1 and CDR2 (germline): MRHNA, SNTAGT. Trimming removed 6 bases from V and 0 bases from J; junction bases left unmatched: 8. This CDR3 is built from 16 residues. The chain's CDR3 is CASRLTGGAANYGYTF. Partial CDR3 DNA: TGTGCCAGCAGATTGACAGGGGGAGCGGCTAACTATGGC.

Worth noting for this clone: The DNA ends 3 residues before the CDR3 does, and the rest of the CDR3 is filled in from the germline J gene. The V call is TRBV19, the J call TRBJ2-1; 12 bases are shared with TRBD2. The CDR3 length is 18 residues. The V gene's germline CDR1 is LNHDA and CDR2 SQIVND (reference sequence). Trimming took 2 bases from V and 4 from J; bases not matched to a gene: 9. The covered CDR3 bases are TGTGCCAGTAGTATAAGGACTAGCGGGATCCTGGAATACAATGAG. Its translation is CASSIRTSGILEYNE. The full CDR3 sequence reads CASSIRTSGILEYNEQFF. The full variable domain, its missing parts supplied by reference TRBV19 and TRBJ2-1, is DGGITQSPKYLFRKEGQNVTLSCEQNLNHDAMYWYRQDPGQGLRLIYYSQIVNDFQKGDIAEGYSVSREKKESFPLTVTSAQKNPTAFYLCASSIRTSGILEYNEQFFGPGTRLTVL.

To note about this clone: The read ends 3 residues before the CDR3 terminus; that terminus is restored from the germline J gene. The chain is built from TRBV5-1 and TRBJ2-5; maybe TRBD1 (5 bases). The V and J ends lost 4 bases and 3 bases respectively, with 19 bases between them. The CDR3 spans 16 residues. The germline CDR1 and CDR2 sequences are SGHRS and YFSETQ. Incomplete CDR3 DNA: TGCGCCAGCAGCCTAAGGCCCCTTCTAGGGGAAGAGACC. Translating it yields CASSLRPLLGEET. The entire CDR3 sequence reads CASSLRPLLGEETQYF.

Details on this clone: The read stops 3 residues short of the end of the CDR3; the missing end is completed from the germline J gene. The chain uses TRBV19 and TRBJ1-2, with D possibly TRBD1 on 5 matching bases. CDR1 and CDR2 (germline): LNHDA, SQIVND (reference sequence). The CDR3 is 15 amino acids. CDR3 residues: CASSISGGNRYDYTF. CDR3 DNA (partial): TGTGCCAGTAGTATTTCCGGGGGAAATCGGTACGAC.

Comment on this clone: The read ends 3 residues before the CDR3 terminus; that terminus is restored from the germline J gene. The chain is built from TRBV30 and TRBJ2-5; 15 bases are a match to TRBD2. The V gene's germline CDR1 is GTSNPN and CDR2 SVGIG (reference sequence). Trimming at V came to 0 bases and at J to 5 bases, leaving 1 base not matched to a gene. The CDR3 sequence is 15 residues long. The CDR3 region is CAWSVGTSGRETQYF. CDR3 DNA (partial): TGTGCCTGGAGTGTTGGGACTAGCGGGAGGGAGACC.

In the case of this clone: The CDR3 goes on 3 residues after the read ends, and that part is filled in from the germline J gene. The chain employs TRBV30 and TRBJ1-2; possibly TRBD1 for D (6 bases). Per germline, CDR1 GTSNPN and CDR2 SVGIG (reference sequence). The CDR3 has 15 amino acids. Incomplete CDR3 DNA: TGTGCCTGGAATCGAGAGGGGGGGACCTCCTACGAC. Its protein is CAWNREGGTSYD. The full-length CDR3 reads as CAWNREGGTSYDYTF.